The present T cell receptor (beta chain) was sequenced within a study of blood T cell repertoires in COVID-19. Study information: Some COVID-19 samples were acute and others convalescent; all came from the United States, Italy and Spain. The cDNA or gDNA used as material had been derived from T cells, B-cell-depleted T cells, or PBMCs.

There are 14 residues in the CDR3. The junction had 7 bases not matched to a gene; V was cut back by 4 bases and J by 8 bases. Looked up from germline, CDR1 is LGHDT and CDR2 is YNNKEL (reference sequence). Per the authors' pipeline: Amplification of reference gene primers was used by the study to estimate nucleated cell counts. Generated by immunoSEQ multiplex PCR, the TCRdb table keeps only in-frame clones and is missing some. That table is the source of V, J and clone size, and D and trimming were worked out from the DNA. This table holds some 200,000 clones, roughly nine tenths found once. Material: peripheral blood. This TCR came from a man between 65 and 80 years old with acute or convalescent COVID-19. The rearrangement links TRBV3-1 (or the pseudogene TRBV3-2) to TRBJ1-3; the match to TRBD1 covers 8 bases. The DNA for the CDR3 is TGTGCCAGCAGCCTCCGACAGGGGAAGGACACCATATATTTT. This codes for CASSLRQGKDTIYF.